This entry concerns a single T cell receptor beta chain. V trimming: 1 base; J trimming: 5 bases; junction bases outside the gene matches: 5. CDR1 is MDHEN and CDR2 is SYDVKM in the germline V gene. The CDR3 has 15 residues. These data are taken from a study of T cell responses to AZD1222 COVID-19 vaccine. Assay: immunoSEQ multiplex PCR; the TCRdb copy retains only in-frame clones and omits some. The sample lists about 120,000 clones, approximately 90% occurring once. The receptor's source is an adult who received the MenACWY meningococcal vaccine as a control. The sample consisted of peripheral blood, taken 28 days after the second dose of the MenACWY control vaccine. This chain joins TRBV28 and TRBJ1-5, with 7 bases fitting TRBD1. The CDR3: CASSLYSGGHQPQHF. Here the CDR3 DNA reads TGTGCCAGCAGTTTATACTCAGGGGGGCATCAGCCCCAGCATTTT.